The 27 T cell receptor beta chains in this list originate from one sample, sequenced in a study of T cells in Graves' hyperthyroidism and ophthalmopathy. TCR beta CDR3 region amplification was performed from RNA transcripts. An initial round of RT-PCR targeting the TCR CDR3 relied on the HTBI primer set. MiXCR, run by TCRdb on the multiplex PCR reads, gives a single entry per CDR3 protein. The sample yields some 510,000 distinct CDR3 sequences, less than 25% seen once. The sample taken for sequencing was blood. These receptors were collected from a man between 18 and 29 years old with Graves' hyperthyroidism.

The gene calls are TRBV20-1 and TRBJ2-7; 7 nucleotides line up with TRBD2. Germline trimming cut 7 bases from V and 3 bases from J; bases unmatched to any gene: 3. The CDR3 has 11 residues. Germline V CDR1 and CDR2: DFQATT, SNEGSKA (reference sequence). CDR3 coding DNA: TGCAGTGGCGGGAGTATCTACGAGCAGTACTTC. Protein: CSGGSIYEQYF.

J is TRBJ2-6 and V is TRBV28; D gene unclear. Trimming cost V 10 bases and J 5 bases, with 6 bases left between them. Germline loops: CDR1 MDHEN, CDR2 SYDVKM. CDR3 length equals 11 residues. The CDR3 region is CATLRANVLTF. CDR3 sequence (DNA): TGTGCCACCCTCCGGGCCAACGTCCTGACTTTC.

This clonotype was detected many times. An end of the junction does not agree with germline; a read error may underlie this. This chain uses TRBV15 with TRBJ1-5; 7 nucleotides align to TRBD1. In germline, CDR1 is LNHNV, CDR2 YYDKDF (reference sequence). CDR3 length: 15 amino acids. The DNA of the CDR3 is TGTGCCGCCAGCAGGGGTGTCGACAGGGAACAGCCCCAGCATTTT. Protein sequence: CAASRGVDREQPQHF.

This clonotype has just a few counts. The chain is built from TRBV2 and TRBJ2-5; no firm D call. The CDR3 spans 13 residues. Germline lookup yields CDR1 SNHLY and CDR2 FYNNEI. V dropped 3 bases and J dropped 1 base, with 6 bases sitting between them. The CDR3 region has the DNA TGTGCCAGCAGTGACTACCTCCAAGAGACCCAGTACTTC. It specifies CASSDYLQETQYF.

This clonotype was counted ten times or more. This chain uses TRBV12-3 or TRBV12-4 with TRBJ2-7; possibly TRBD1 for D (7 bases). Trimming shortened V by 5 bases and J by 0 bases, and 17 bases separated the two germline ends. The length of the CDR3 is 16 residues. CDR3 DNA sequence: TGTGCCAGCAGTCCCCCGCGGGACAGAAGCTCCTACGAGCAGTACTTC. Protein sequence: CASSPPRDRSSYEQYF.

This clonotype was counted ten times or more. The chain combines TRBV2 with TRBJ1-2, with TRBD1 identical over 9 bases. The V segment lost 8 bases and the J segment 8 bases; nucleotides outside the gene matches: 12. Germline V gene sequence: CDR1 SNHLY, CDR2 FYNNEI. This CDR3 has 14 amino acids. CDR3 DNA: TGTGCCAGCGGGGGTACAGGGGGCGCCGGGGGCTACACCTTC. This gives the protein CASGGTGGAGGYTF.

V and J are TRBV11-2 and TRBJ2-5; a possible D gene is TRBD1 (6 bases). The CDR3 is made up of 15 amino acids. Deletions cut 0 bases from V and 4 bases from J, with 12 bases between. Per germline, CDR1 SGHAT and CDR2 FQNNGV. The DNA of the CDR3 is TGTGCCAGCAGCTTAGAGCAGGGGAAGGGAGAGACCCAGTACTTC. It encodes CASSLEQGKGETQYF.

This clonotype was seen repeatedly, ten times or more. This rearrangement joins TRBV20-1 to TRBJ1-1; 7 nucleotides agree with TRBD1. CDR1 is DFQATT and CDR2 is SNEGSKA in the germline V gene (reference sequence). The CDR3 has 13 residues. J was trimmed by 4 bases and V by 4 bases; bases with no gene match: 6. The CDR3 here is CSATTSGGTEAFF. CDR3 coding DNA: TGCAGTGCTACCACCTCAGGGGGCACTGAAGCTTTCTTT.

The CDR3 sequence is CATSDLRGAEQYF. The CDR3, as DNA: TGTGCCACCAGTGATTTGAGGGGGGCCGAGCAGTACTTC. The gene calls are TRBV24-1 and TRBJ2-7, with D tentatively TRBD1 or TRBD2 (6 bases each). The CDR3 covers 13 residues. V dropped 0 bases and J dropped 6 bases, with 8 bases sitting between them. Germline lookup yields CDR1 KGHDR and CDR2 SFDVKD.

In its sample, this clonotype was seen many times. The CDR3 DNA reads TGCAGTGCTAGAGACGAGGGATTCGCTTTCTTT. It specifies CSARDEGFAFF. The V gene is TRBV20-1, the J gene TRBJ1-1; D gene uncertain. The CDR3 contains 11 residues. V was clipped by 0 bases and J by 11 bases, with 10 bases between them. Per germline, CDR1 DFQATT and CDR2 SNEGSKA (reference sequence).

This clonotype was seen at least ten times. V is TRBV5-1 and J is TRBJ1-1; D is possibly TRBD1 (6 bases). Germline CDR1 reads SGHRS; CDR2 reads YFSETQ. Trimming took off 6 bases at V and 0 bases at J, with 12 bases between the two ends. CDR3 length: 14 amino acids. CDR3 protein: CASTSQGMNTEAFF. The CDR3 DNA reads TGCGCCAGCACCTCACAGGGAATGAACACTGAAGCTTTCTTT.

V gene TRBV2 combines with J gene TRBJ1-5, with D hard to call. Germline CDR1 is SNHLY and CDR2 is FYNNEI. V lost 7 bases to trimming and J lost 4 bases, with 11 bases between them. This CDR3 region has 13 residues. The DNA for the CDR3 is TGTGCCAGCAAACCAGGCTTGAATCAGCCCCAGCATTTT. It is translated as CASKPGLNQPQHF.

The chain combines TRBV5-1 with TRBJ1-2, with D possibly TRBD1 on 6 matching bases. Trimming stripped 4 bases from V and 2 bases from J, with 21 bases between. Germline lookup yields CDR1 SGHRS and CDR2 YFSETQ. This CDR3 has 17 amino acids. The DNA for the CDR3 is TGCGCCAGCAGCGCCGGCGGGGGCCTGCCAGGGAACTATGGCTACACCTTC. This translates into CASSAGGGLPGNYGYTF.

This clonotype was counted at least ten times. This chain connects TRBV12-3 or TRBV12-4 to TRBJ1-5; D perhaps matches TRBD1 (6 bases). Trimming took off 0 bases at V and 4 bases at J, with 10 bases between the two ends. This CDR3 has 15 amino acids. This CDR3 is CASSLAPGTNQPQHF. The DNA for the CDR3 is TGTGCCAGCAGTTTAGCCCCCGGGACAAATCAGCCCCAGCATTTT.

Ten or more counts support this clonotype. V is TRBV11-3 and J is TRBJ2-5; 7 bases map to TRBD2. The junction had 2 bases not matched to a gene; V was cut back by 1 base and J by 0 bases. CDR3 length: 15 residues. Germline values: CDR1 SGHNT, CDR2 YENEEA. The CDR3 reads CASSLGGTNQETQYF. In nucleotides, the CDR3 is TGTGCCAGCAGCTTAGGCGGGACTAACCAAGAGACCCAGTACTTC.

This clonotype appeared many times. The rearrangement uses TRBV11-2 and TRBJ2-4, with TRBD2 matching over 8 bases. The germline gives CDR1 SGHAT, CDR2 FQNNGV. CDR3 length equals 12 residues. V lost 8 bases and J lost 7; bases outside the gene matches: 4. CDR3 sequence (DNA): TGTGCCAGCTCTCGGGGGGGCAACATTCAGTACTTC. It codes for CASSRGGNIQYF.

In this sample, this clonotype turned up many times. This chain connects TRBV12-3 or TRBV12-4 to TRBJ1-2; 9 bases align to TRBD1. Trimming took 6 bases from V and 7 from J; bases not matched to a gene: 9. This CDR3 comprises 14 residues. The DNA of the CDR3 is TGTGCCAGCAGGACCTCGGGACAGGGAGGTGGCTACACCTTC. Its translation: CASRTSGQGGGYTF.

This clonotype was recorded many times. The CDR3 protein is CASSPRTGLTETQYF. CDR3 coding DNA: TGTGCCAGCAGTCCCCGGACAGGGTTGACTGAGACCCAGTACTTC. V gene TRBV28 combines with J gene TRBJ2-5, with 8 bases that match TRBD1. The CDR3 spans 15 residues. Germline assignment: CDR1 MDHEN and CDR2 SYDVKM. The J segment lost 5 bases and the V segment lost 5 bases, leaving 10 bases of the junction unmatched. The whole variable domain, filled in from reference TRBV28 and TRBJ2-5, reads DVKVTQSSRYLVKRTGEKVFLECVQDMDHENMFWYRQDPGLGLRLIYFSYDVKMKEKGDIPEGYSVSREKKERFSLILESASTNQTSMYLCASSPRTGLTETQYFGPGTRLLVL.

This clonotype was observed at least ten times. This chain connects TRBV29-1 to TRBJ2-7; D perhaps matches TRBD2 (6 bases). V was cut by 6 bases and J by 1 base, with 19 bases left in between. CDR3 length equals 15 residues. Germline values: CDR1 SQVTM, CDR2 ANQGSEA. This CDR3 reads CSVQPDRGTSYEQYF. CDR3 DNA: TGCAGCGTGCAACCCGATCGGGGGACGTCCTACGAGCAGTACTTC.

CDR3 sequence: CASSGGPANQPQHF. Written as DNA, the CDR3 is TGTGCCAGCTCTGGGGGGCCCGCCAATCAGCCCCAGCATTTT. The chain combines TRBV6-2 or TRBV6-3 with TRBJ1-5; D is perhaps TRBD1 (6 bases). The CDR3 sequence is 14 residues long. V was shortened by 8 bases and J by 3 bases, with 14 bases between the two germline ends. The germline V gene has CDR1 MNHEY and CDR2 SVGEGT.

This clonotype was seen a single time. Since a much larger clone is just one base distant, this may be a read error. The conserved phenylalanine or tryptophan is not found at the CDR3 terminus, so this likely reflects a read error. This chain joins TRBV30 and TRBJ2-7; 9 bases fit TRBD1. Germline V gene data show CDR1 as GTSNPN and CDR2 as SVGIG (reference sequence). V lost 3 bases, J lost 3 bases, and 9 bases stayed unmatched. This CDR3 comprises 15 residues. CDR3 nucleotide sequence: TGTGCCTGGAGGGACAGGGGAGTAAGTGGCTACGAGCAGTACTGC. Protein sequence: CAWRDRGVSGYEQYC.

The J gene is TRBJ2-5, the V gene TRBV12-3 or TRBV12-4; TRBD2 aligns across 7 bases. The length of the CDR3 is 17 residues. Trimming cost V 4 bases and J 5 bases; bases outside gene matches: 16. The CDR3 region is CASSYPIAAGETETQYF. CDR3 nucleotide sequence: TGTGCCAGCAGTTACCCCATAGCGGCGGGGGAGACGGAGACCCAGTACTTC.

There are many counts of this clonotype. This chain links TRBV19 with TRBJ2-2; 9 bases map to TRBD1. This CDR3 is 16 amino acids long. V trimming: 3 bases; J trimming: 4 bases; junction bases outside the gene matches: 6. Germline V gene lookup returns CDR1 LNHDA and CDR2 SQIVND (reference sequence). CDR3 DNA: TGTGCCAGTAGTATGCTGGACAGGGGCTTCACCGGGGAGCTGTTTTTT. It is translated as CASSMLDRGFTGELFF.

This clonotype was seen ten or more times. The chain uses TRBV10-3 and TRBJ1-2; D ambiguous. The germline CDR1 and CDR2 sequences are ENHRY and SYGVKD. The ends were cut back, 3 bases at V and 3 bases at J, with 11 bases in the middle. The CDR3 is made up of 14 amino acids. The DNA for the CDR3 is TGTGCCATCAGTGATGTCAGCGGCGACTATGGCTACACCTTC. It encodes CAISDVSGDYGYTF.

The V call is TRBV20-1, the J call TRBJ2-7; 9 positions agree with TRBD1. The junction had 17 bases not matched to a gene; V was cut back by 3 bases and J by 2 bases. Germline CDR1 reads DFQATT; CDR2 reads SNEGSKA (reference sequence). The CDR3 covers 18 residues. The CDR3 spells CSASTTPGQGFPPYEQYF. The DNA for the CDR3 is TGCAGTGCTAGTACCACCCCGGGACAGGGTTTTCCTCCCTACGAGCAGTACTTC.

This clonotype was seen only a few times. This chain joins TRBV19 and TRBJ1-5; no firm D call. With 3 bases removed from V and 5 bases from J, the gap between germline ends came to 17 bases. The germline V gene has CDR1 LNHDA and CDR2 SQIVND (reference sequence). CDR3 length equals 16 residues. The CDR3 sequence is CASSITGRNEHQPQHF. The CDR3 DNA is TGTGCCAGTAGTATCACGGGGAGAAACGAGCATCAGCCCCAGCATTTT.

This clonotype was recorded many times. This chain links TRBV6-1 with TRBJ1-1, with D uncertain. This CDR3 contains 14 residues. Between the trimmed V and J ends, which lost 6 bases and 0 bases, there was a span of 11 bases. Germline CDR1 reads MNHNS; CDR2 reads SASEGT. CDR3 sequence (DNA): TGTGCCAGCAGCTTAAGCCTTATGAACACTGAAGCTTTCTTT. This codes for CASSLSLMNTEAFF.